These T cell receptor beta chains were read from a single sample in a study of cytomegalovirus exposure and HLA in healthy donors. Profiling relied on immunoSEQ multiplex PCR, and the TCRdb table lists in-frame clones only, not all of them. The sample carries about 130,000 clones, about two thirds recorded once. Material for sequencing was PBMCs. The receptors here all came from a woman aged 55-70 years in good health and CMV-seropositive. Each CDR3 is given without its conserved first and last residue.

v_gene | CDR3aa
TRBV19 | ASTNDSFTDTQY
TRBV27 | ASSPHRTGGFRAEAF
TRBV2 | ASSDSGANVLT
TRBV28 | ASSQNRGGYT
TRBV10-3 | AISERGRPENTEAF
TRBV9 | ASGKTGDSGNTIY
TRBV28 | ASSLGRRSSSNEKLF
TRBV2 | ANMGQLYEQY
TRBV9 | ASTRQDPTNYGYT
TRBV5-1 | ASSLEEAGNTEAF
TRBV6-4 | ASSDSFNRGKAF
TRBV19 | ASSSWQGVIYEQY
TRBV19 | ASSKGTSGGAYNEQF
TRBV7-9 | ASSLFQVGNEQF
TRBV2 | ASSEALAALGSTEAF
TRBV4-1 | ASSQGGTDFRGYT
TRBV7-3 | ASSLTEWLSGNTIY
TRBV7-9 | ASSLRTSVYEQY
TRBV15 | ATYTGGDNTEAF
TRBV20-1 | RLGGAF
TRBV5-6 | ASSDDGTGGGYYGYT
TRBV27 | ASSSGQGAWRT
TRBV5-1 | ASSVSSGVTYEQY
TRBV7-9 | SSSPRDRDYGYT
TRBV5-1 | ASTPDGGNQETQY
TRBV7-9 | ASSLSGQGAQGGYT
TRBV5-8 | ASSLTGPVNGYT
TRBV2 | ASSVDSMMNTEAF
TRBV27 | ASTRQGKAEQY
TRBV9 | ASSPPPFYGYT
TRBV5-4 | ASSPLPPTESYEQY
TRBV9 | ASSVVPGRARNSPLH
TRBV7-3 | ASRSTTLNTEAF
TRBV19 | ASSPTGTLYGYT
TRBV5-6 | ASSSRGLLEKLF
TRBV19 | ASSSGTGISNQPQH
TRBV2 | ASSEALRGRGPGYT
TRBV2 | ASSEVGLLTGELF
TRBV27 | ASSSPSGGTDTQY
TRBV6-1 | ASRRGQSGTDTQY
TRBV27 | ASSFSGTGGYYGYT
TRBV11-2 | ASSVSGGARGETQY
TRBV7-3 | ASSSTGGRNTEAF
TRBV19 | ASSLIEEGFGTEAF
TRBV5-1 | ASSGDRGFEQY
TRBV19 | ATTSGGLETQY
TRBV27 | ASSATGYLTSGRETQY
TRBV7-9 | ASSLLGETGANVLT
TRBV9 | ASSVTPGGSPLH
TRBV5-1 | ASSPALTSYEQY
TRBV7-9 | ASSSGQLNTEAF
TRBV4-1 | ASSQGRESSYEQY
TRBV7-9 | ASSQTGGGSPLH
TRBV5-4 | ASSPGLAGESSYNEQF
TRBV9 | ASSVGTGPYGYT
TRBV6-1 | ASRSRTGSDYT
TRBV6-4 | ASSDSAGGAYTQY